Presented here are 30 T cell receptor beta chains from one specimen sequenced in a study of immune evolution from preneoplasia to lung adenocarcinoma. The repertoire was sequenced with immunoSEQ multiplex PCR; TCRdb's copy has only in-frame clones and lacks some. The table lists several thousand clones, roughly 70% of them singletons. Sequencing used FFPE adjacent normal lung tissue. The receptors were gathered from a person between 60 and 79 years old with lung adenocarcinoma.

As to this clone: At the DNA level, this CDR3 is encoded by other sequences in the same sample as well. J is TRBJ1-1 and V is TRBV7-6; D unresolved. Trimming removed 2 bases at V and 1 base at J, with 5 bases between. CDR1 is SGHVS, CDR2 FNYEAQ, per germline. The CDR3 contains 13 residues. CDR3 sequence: CASSLSQNTEAFF. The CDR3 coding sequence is TGTGCCAGCAGCTTAAGTCAGAACACTGAAGCTTTCTTT.

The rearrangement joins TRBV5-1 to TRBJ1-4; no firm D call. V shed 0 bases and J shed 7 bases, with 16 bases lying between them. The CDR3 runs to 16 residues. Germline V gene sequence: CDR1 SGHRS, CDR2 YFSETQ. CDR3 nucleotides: TGCGCCAGCAGCTTGGTCCCGACGGGGTTTGGTGAAAAACTGTTTTTT. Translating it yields CASSLVPTGFGEKLFF. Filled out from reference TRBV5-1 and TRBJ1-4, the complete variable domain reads KAGVTQTPRYLIKTRGQQVTLSCSPISGHRSVSWYQQTPGQGLQFLFEYFSETQRNKGNFPGRFSGRQFSNSRSEMNVSTLELGDSALYLCASSLVPTGFGEKLFFGSGTQLSVL.

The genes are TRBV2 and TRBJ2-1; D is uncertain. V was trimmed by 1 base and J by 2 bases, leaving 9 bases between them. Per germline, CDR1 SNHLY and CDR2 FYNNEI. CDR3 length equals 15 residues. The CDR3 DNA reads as TGTGCCAGCAGTGAAGTAGGCGGAACCTACAATGAGCAGTTCTTC. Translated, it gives CASSEVGGTYNEQFF.

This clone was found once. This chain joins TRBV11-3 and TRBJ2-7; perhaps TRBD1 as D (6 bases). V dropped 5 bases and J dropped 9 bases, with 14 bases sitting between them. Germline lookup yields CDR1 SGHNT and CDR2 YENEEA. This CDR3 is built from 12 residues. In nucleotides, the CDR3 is TGTGCCAGCAGCACCAGAACAGGGAGGCAGTACTTC. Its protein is CASSTRTGRQYF.

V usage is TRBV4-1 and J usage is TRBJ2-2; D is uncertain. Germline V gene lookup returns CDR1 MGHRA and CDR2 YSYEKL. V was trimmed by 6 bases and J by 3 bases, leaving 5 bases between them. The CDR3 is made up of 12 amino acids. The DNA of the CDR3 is TGCGCCAGCAGGTTGGACACCGGGGAGCTGTTTTTT. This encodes CASRLDTGELFF.

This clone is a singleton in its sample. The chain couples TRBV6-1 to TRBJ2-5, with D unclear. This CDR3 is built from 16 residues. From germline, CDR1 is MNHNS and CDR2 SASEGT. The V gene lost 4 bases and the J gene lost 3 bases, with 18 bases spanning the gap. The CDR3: CASSGRTAFTEETQYF. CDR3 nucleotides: TGTGCCAGCAGTGGACGGACGGCCTTTACTGAAGAGACCCAGTACTTC.

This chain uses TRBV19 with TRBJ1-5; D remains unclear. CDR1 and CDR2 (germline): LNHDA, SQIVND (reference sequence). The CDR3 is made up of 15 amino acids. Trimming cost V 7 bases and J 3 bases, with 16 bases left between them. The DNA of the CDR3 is TGTGCCAGTACCCTTTTTGGGGAAACCAATCAGCCCCAGCATTTT. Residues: CASTLFGETNQPQHF.

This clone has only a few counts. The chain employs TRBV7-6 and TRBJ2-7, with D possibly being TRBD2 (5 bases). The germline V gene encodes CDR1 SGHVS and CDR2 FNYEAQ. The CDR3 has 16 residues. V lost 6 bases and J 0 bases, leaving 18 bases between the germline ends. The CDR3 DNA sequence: TGTGCCAGCAGTGAGGGCGGCGACTTGAGCTCCTACGAGCAGTACTTC. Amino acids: CASSEGGDLSSYEQYF.

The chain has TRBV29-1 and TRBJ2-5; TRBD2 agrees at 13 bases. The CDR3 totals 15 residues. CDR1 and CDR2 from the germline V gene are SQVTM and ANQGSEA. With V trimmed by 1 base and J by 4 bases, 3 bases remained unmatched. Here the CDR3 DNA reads TGCAGCGTTGAAGGTGGGACTAGCGGGATAGAGACCCAGTACTTC. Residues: CSVEGGTSGIETQYF. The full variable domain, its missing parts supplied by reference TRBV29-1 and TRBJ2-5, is SAVISQKPSRDICQRGTSLTIQCQVDSQVTMMFWYRQQPGQSLTLIATANQGSEATYESGFVIDKFPISRPNLTFSTLTVSNMSPEDSSIYLCSVEGGTSGIETQYFGPGTRLLVL.

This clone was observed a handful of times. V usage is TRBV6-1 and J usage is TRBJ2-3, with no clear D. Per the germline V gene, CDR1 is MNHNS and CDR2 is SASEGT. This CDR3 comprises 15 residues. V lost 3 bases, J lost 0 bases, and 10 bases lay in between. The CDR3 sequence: CASSDQTTSTDTQYF. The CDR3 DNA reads TGTGCCAGCAGTGACCAGACGACTAGCACAGATACGCAGTATTTT.

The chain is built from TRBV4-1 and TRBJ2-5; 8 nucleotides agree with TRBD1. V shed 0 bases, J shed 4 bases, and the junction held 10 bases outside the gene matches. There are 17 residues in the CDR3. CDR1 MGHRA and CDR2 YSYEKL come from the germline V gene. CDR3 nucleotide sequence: TGCGCCAGCAGCCAAGAACCGCGACAGGGGATAGGAGAGACCCAGTACTTC. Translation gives CASSQEPRQGIGETQYF.

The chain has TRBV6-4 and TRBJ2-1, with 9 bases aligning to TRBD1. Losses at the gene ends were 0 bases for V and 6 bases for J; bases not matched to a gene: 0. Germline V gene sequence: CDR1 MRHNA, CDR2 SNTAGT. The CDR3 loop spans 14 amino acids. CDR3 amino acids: CASSDSTGGNEQFF. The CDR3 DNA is TGTGCCAGCAGTGACTCGACAGGGGGCAATGAGCAGTTCTTC.

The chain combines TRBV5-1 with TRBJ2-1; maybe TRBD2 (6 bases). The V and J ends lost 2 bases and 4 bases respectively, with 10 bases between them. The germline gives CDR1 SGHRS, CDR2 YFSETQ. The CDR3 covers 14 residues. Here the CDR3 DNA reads TGCGCCAGCAGCTTCGCCGGGGGATACAATGAGCAGTTCTTC. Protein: CASSFAGGYNEQFF.

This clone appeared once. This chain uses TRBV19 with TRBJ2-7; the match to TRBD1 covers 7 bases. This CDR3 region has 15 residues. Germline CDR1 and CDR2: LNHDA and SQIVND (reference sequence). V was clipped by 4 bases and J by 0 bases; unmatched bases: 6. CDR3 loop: CASSTTGDPSYEQYF. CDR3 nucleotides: TGTGCCAGTAGTACCACAGGGGACCCCTCCTACGAGCAGTACTTC.

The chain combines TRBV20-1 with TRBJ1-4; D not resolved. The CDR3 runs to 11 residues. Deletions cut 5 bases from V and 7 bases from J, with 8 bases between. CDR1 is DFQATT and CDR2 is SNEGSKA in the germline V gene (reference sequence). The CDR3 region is CSAFFSEKLFF. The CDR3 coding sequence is TGCAGTGCTTTCTTCAGTGAAAAACTGTTTTTT.

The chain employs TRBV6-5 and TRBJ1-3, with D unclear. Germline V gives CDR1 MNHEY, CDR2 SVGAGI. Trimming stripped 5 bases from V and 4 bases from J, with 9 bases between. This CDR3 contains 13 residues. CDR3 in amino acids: CASSLLQGNTIYF. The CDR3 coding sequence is TGTGCCAGCAGTCTCCTACAGGGAAACACCATATATTTT.

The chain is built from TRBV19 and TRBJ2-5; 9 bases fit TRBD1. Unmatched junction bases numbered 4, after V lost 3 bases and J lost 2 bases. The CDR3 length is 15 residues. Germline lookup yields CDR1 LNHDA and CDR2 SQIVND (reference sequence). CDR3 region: CASSITGGAQETQYF. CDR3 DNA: TGTGCCAGTAGTATCACAGGGGGCGCACAAGAGACCCAGTACTTC.

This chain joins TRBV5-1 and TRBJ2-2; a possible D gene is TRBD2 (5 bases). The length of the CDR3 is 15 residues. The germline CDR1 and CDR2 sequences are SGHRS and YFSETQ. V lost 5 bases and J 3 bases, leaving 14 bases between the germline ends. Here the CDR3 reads CASSFRAADTGELFF. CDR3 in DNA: TGCGCCAGCAGTTTTAGAGCGGCTGACACCGGGGAGCTGTTTTTT.

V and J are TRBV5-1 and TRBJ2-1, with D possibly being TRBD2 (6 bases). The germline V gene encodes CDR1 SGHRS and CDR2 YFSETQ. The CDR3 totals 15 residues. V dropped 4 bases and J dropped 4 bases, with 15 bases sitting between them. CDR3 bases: TGCGCCAGCAGCCCGGCCGAGACTAGATACAATGAGCAGTTCTTC. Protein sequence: CASSPAETRYNEQFF.

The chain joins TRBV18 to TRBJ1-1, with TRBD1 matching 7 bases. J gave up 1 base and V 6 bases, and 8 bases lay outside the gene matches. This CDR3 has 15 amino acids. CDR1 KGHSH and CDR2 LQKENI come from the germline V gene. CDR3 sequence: CASSFGKGANTEAFF. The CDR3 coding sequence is TGTGCCAGCTCGTTCGGAAAGGGGGCGAACACTGAAGCTTTCTTT.

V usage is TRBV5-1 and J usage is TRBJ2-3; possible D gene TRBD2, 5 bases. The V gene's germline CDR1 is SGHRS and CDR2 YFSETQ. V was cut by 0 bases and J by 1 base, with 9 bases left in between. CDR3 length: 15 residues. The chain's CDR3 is CASSLGLAGTDTQYF. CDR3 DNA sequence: TGCGCCAGCAGCTTGGGCCTAGCCGGCACAGATACGCAGTATTTT.

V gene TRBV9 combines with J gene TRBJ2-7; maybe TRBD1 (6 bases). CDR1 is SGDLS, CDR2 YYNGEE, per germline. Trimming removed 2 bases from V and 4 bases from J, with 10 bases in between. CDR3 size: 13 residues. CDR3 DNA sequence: TGTGCCAGCAGCGTCGCACAGGGTTACGAGCAGTACTTC. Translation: CASSVAQGYEQYF.

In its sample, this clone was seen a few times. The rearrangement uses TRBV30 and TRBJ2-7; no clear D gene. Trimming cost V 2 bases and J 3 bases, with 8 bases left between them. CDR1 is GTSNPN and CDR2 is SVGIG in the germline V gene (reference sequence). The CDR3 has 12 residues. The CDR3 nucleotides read TGTGCCTGGAGTCGGGCAGACTACGAGCAGTACTTC. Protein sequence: CAWSRADYEQYF.

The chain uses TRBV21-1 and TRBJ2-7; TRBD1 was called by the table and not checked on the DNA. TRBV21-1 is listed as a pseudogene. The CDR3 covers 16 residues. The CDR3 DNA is TGTGCCAGCGAAGGGGACAGGGGACTGAACTCCTACGAGCAGTACTTC. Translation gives CASEGDRGLNSYEQYF.

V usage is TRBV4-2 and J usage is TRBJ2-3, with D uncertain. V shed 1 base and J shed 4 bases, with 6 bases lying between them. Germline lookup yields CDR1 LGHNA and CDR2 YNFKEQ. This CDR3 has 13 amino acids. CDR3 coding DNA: TGTGCCAGCAGCCAAGTTGTAGCAGATACGCAGTATTTT. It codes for CASSQVVADTQYF.

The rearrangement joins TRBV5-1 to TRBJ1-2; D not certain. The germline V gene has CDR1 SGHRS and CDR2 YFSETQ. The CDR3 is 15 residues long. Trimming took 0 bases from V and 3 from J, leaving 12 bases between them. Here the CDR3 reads CASSLDTGADYGYTF. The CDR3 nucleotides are TGCGCCAGCAGCTTGGATACGGGCGCAGACTATGGCTACACCTTC.

The CDR3, as DNA: TGTGCCAGCAGCGCCACAGGGGACGCTGAAGCTTTCTTT. Amino acids: CASSATGDAEAFF. The rearrangement joins TRBV9 to TRBJ1-1; 7 bases match TRBD1. V trimming: 3 bases; J trimming: 6 bases; junction bases outside the gene matches: 5. The CDR3 is 13 amino acids. CDR1 and CDR2 (germline): SGDLS, YYNGEE. The full variable domain, in which reference TRBV9 and TRBJ1-1 provide the parts outside the CDR3, is DSGVTQTPKHLITATGQRVTLRCSPRSGDLSVYWYQQSLDQGLQFLIQYYNGEERAKGNILERFSAQQFPDLHSELNLSSLELGDSALYFCASSATGDAEAFFGQGTRLTVV.

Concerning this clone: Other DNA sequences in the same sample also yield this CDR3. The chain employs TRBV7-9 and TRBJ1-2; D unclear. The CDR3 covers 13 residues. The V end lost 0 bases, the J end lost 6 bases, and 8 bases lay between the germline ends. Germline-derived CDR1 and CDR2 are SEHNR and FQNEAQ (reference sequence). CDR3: CASSLATGNGYTF. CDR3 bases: TGTGCCAGCAGCTTAGCAACGGGGAATGGCTACACCTTC.

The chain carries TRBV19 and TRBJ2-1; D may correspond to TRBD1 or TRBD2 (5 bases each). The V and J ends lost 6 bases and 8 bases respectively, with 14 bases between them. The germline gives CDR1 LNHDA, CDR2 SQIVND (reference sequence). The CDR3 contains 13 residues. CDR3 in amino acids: CASSTVRGYEQFF. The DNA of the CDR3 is TGTGCCAGTAGCACCGTCCGGGGCTATGAGCAGTTCTTC.

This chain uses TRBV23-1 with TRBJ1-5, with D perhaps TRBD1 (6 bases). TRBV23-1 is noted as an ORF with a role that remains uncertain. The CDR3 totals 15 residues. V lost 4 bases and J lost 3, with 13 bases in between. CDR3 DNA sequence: TGCGCCAGCAGTCGTTCGACAGGATACAATCAGCCCCAGCATTTT. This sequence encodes CASSRSTGYNQPQHF.